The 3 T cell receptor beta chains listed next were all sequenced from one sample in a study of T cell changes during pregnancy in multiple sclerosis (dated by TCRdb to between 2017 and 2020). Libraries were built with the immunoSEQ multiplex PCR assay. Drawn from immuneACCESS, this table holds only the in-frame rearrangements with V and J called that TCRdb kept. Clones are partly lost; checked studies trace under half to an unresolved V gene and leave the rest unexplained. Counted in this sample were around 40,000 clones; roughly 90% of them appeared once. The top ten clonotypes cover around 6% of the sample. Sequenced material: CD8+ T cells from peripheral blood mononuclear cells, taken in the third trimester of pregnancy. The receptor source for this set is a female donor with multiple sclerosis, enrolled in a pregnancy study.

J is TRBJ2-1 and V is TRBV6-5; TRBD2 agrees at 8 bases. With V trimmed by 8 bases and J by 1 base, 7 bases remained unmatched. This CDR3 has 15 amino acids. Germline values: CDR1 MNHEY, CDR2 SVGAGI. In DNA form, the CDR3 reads TGTGCCAGCTGGGCTAGCGGGTTGTCCTACAATGAGCAGTTCTTC. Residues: CASWASGLSYNEQFF.

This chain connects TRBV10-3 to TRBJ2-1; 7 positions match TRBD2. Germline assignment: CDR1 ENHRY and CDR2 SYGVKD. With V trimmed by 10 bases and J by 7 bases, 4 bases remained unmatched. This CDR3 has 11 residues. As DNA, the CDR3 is TGTGCCACCTTGGGGGGGAATGAGCAGTTCTTC. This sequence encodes CATLGGNEQFF.

DNA of the CDR3: TGTGCCAGTAGTACACCGCCAAGGGGGCTGTTTTTT. Its translation: CASSTPPRGLFF. The chain has TRBV19 and TRBJ2-2; tentatively, D is TRBD1 (5 bases). The CDR3 is 12 amino acids. Between the trimmed V and J ends, which lost 4 bases and 13 bases, there was a span of 13 bases. Germline values: CDR1 LNHDA, CDR2 SQIVND (reference sequence). Using reference TRBV19 and TRBJ2-2 for the parts outside the CDR3, the full variable domain is DGGITQSPKYLFRKEGQNVTLSCEQNLNHDAMYWYRQDPGQGLRLIYYSQIVNDFQKGDIAEGYSVSREKKESFPLTVTSAQKNPTAFYLCASSTPPRGLFFGEGSRLTVL.